This entry lists 12 T cell receptor beta chains sequenced from one sample in a study of T cell clusters in autoimmune cytopenias. TRB was amplified from roughly 270 ng of peripheral blood genomic DNA per sample. TRB was amplified by touch-down multiplex PCR, primer pools A and B combined. TCRdb reprocessed the multiplex PCR reads, keeping one entry per CDR3 protein, no DNA. Its table lists 11,000 or so distinct CDR3 sequences. The same data also contributed to another study, on T cell repertoires in aging, cancer and after chemotherapy.

The sample taken for sequencing was peripheral blood. These receptors were obtained from a human donor in good health.

The CDR3 here is CASSIDSGAGPSPYEQYF. This chain connects TRBV19 to TRBJ2-7; TCRdb lists TRBD2, though no DNA is available to test this call. The germline V gene encodes CDR1 LNHDA and CDR2 SQIVND (reference sequence). CDR3 size: 18 residues. The full variable domain, completed using reference TRBV19 and TRBJ2-7, is DGGITQSPKYLFRKEGQNVTLSCEQNLNHDAMYWYRQDPGQGLRLIYYSQIVNDFQKGDIAEGYSVSREKKESFPLTVTSAQKNPTAFYLCASSIDSGAGPSPYEQYFGPGTRLTVT.

This clonotype is medium-sized (0.01 to 0.1%) by frequency. V usage is TRBV27 and J usage is TRBJ2-2; no DNA is available, so the TRBD2 call from TCRdb remains unchecked. The CDR3 loop spans 14 amino acids. The germline CDR1 and CDR2 sequences are MNHEY and SMNVEV (reference sequence). The CDR3 sequence: CASRGTSLSGELFF.

This sequence joins TRBV20-1 and TRBJ2-7; checking the TCRdb D call of TRBD2 is not possible without DNA. CDR1 DFQATT and CDR2 SNEGSKA come from the germline V gene (reference sequence). CDR3 size: 13 residues. CDR3 loop: CSAPTSGDYEQYF.

The chain uses TRBV12-3 or TRBV12-4 and TRBJ2-5; checking the TCRdb D call of TRBD1 is not possible without DNA. The CDR3 spans 15 residues. The CDR3 sequence: CASSLVQGTLGTQYF.

The CDR3 sequence is CASSFPSSGSGPYDEQYF. The chain links TRBV7-2 to TRBJ2-7; TCRdb calls TRBD2, which cannot be checked without DNA. The CDR3 is 18 residues long. Germline V gene data show CDR1 as SGHTA and CDR2 as FQGNSA.

J is TRBJ1-2 and V is TRBV30; the D call from TCRdb, TRBD1, cannot be confirmed without DNA. CDR3 length equals 14 residues. Per germline, CDR1 GTSNPN and CDR2 SVGIG (reference sequence). The CDR3 protein is CAWKGGQGIYGYTF.

This chain connects TRBV19 to TRBJ1-1; TCRdb's D call, TRBD1, is unchecked because there is no DNA. There are 11 residues in the CDR3. The germline V gene encodes CDR1 LNHDA and CDR2 SQIVND (reference sequence). This CDR3 is CASRQGTEAFF. The variable domain in full, with the rest retrieved from reference TRBV19 and TRBJ1-1, is DGGITQSPKYLFRKEGQNVTLSCEQNLNHDAMYWYRQDPGQGLRLIYYSQIVNDFQKGDIAEGYSVSREKKESFPLTVTSAQKNPTAFYLCASRQGTEAFFGQGTRLTVV.

The rearrangement joins TRBV5-4 to TRBJ2-1. The length of the CDR3 is 11 residues. Germline-derived CDR1 and CDR2 are SGHNT and YYREEE (reference sequence). CDR3: CASSIGYEQFF. Based on the CDR3 plus reference TRBV5-4 and TRBJ2-1, the full variable domain is ETGVTQSPTHLIKTRGQQVTLRCSSQSGHNTVSWYQQALGQGPQFIFQYYREEENGRGNFPPRFSGLQFPNYSSELNVNALELDDSALYLCASSIGYEQFFGPGTRLTVL.

The chain uses TRBV7-9 and TRBJ2-3; TCRdb reports TRBD1, a call that lacks DNA to check it against. Germline V gives CDR1 SEHNR, CDR2 FQNEAQ (reference sequence). The CDR3 is made up of 14 amino acids. The CDR3 protein is CASSTNFGGDTQYF.

V gene TRBV6-5 combines with J gene TRBJ2-7. The CDR3 is 14 amino acids. Germline V gene lookup returns CDR1 MNHEY and CDR2 SVGAGI. The CDR3: CASSYLGLVDEQYF.

The gene calls are TRBV7-2 and TRBJ1-2; lacking DNA, the TRBD1 call made by TCRdb goes unchecked. The CDR3 covers 15 residues. Germline lookup yields CDR1 SGHTA and CDR2 FQGNSA. The CDR3 loop reads CASTPMGEPGYGYTF. The complete variable domain, with remaining parts taken from reference TRBV7-2 and TRBJ1-2, reads GAGVSQSPSNKVTEKGKDVELRCDPISGHTALYWYRQSLGQGLEFLIYFQGNSAPDKSGLPSDRFSAERTGGSVSTLTIQRTQQEDSAVYLCASTPMGEPGYGYTFGSGTRLTVV.

CDR3: CAWGTGGINTGELFF. This chain joins TRBV30 and TRBJ2-2; TCRdb designates TRBD1, a call that cannot be tested without DNA. This CDR3 is built from 15 residues. CDR1 and CDR2 (germline): GTSNPN, SVGIG (reference sequence). The entire variable domain, with the rest obtained from reference TRBV30 and TRBJ2-2, is as follows: SQTIHQWPATLVQPVGSPLSLECTVEGTSNPNLYWYRQAAGRGLQLLFYSVGIGQISSEVPQNLSASRPQDRQFILSSKKLLLSDSGFYLCAWGTGGINTGELFFGEGSRLTVL.